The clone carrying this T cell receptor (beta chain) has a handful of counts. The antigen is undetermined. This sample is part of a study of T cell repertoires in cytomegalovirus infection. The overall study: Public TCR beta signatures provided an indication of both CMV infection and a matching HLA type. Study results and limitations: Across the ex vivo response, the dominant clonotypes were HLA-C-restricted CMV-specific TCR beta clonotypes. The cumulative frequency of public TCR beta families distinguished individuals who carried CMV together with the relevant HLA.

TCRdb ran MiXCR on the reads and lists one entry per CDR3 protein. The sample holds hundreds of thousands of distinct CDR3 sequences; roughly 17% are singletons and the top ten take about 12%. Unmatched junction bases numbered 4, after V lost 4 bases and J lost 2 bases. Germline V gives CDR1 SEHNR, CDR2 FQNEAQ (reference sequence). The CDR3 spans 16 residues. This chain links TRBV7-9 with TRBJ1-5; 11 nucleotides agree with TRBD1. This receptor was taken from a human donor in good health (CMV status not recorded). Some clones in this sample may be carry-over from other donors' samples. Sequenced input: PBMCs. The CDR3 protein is CASSSGQGEGNQPQHF. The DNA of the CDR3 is TGTGCCAGCAGCTCGGGACAGGGGGAAGGCAATCAGCCCCAGCATTTT.